The 18 T cell receptor beta chains below were found in one sample sequenced in a study of blood T cell repertoires in COVID-19. The assay was immunoSEQ multiplex PCR, and TCRdb's table has in-frame clones only and misses some. The data hold 200,000 to 250,000 clones, with roughly 79% observed a single time. Sequencing input: peripheral blood. The receptors originated from a woman older than 75 with acute or convalescent COVID-19.

The chain is built from TRBV7-2 and TRBJ2-3; maybe TRBD2 (6 bases). With 1 base removed from V and 3 bases from J, the gap between germline ends came to 20 bases. This CDR3 spans 18 amino acids. The germline V gene encodes CDR1 SGHTA and CDR2 FQGNSA. CDR3 sequence (DNA): TGTGCCAGCAGCTTAGTTCGGGACGGCGGGATAGGTACAGATACGCAGTATTTT. Protein product: CASSLVRDGGIGTDTQYF.

The chain joins TRBV5-8 to TRBJ1-2; D perhaps matches TRBD1 (5 bases). Germline CDR1 reads SGHTS; CDR2 reads YDEGEE. The CDR3 length is 14 residues. The V gene lost 0 bases and the J gene lost 3 bases, with 9 bases spanning the gap. CDR3 nucleotide sequence: TGTGCCAGCAGCTTGGTTGGAGGGGACTATGGCTACACCTTC. Translated: CASSLVGGDYGYTF.

The rearrangement joins TRBV14 to TRBJ2-1; possibly TRBD2 for D (6 bases). V gave up 0 bases and J gave up 4 bases, with 19 bases separating them. CDR1 is SGHDN and CDR2 is FVKESK in the germline V gene. The length of the CDR3 is 18 residues. CDR3 amino acids: CASSQEGLINPLYNEQFF. The CDR3 bases are TGTGCCAGCAGCCAAGAGGGACTGATAAATCCCTTATACAATGAGCAGTTCTTC.

This chain uses TRBV7-2 with TRBJ2-7; 9 bases are a match to TRBD1. The CDR3 has 14 residues. From germline, CDR1 is SGHTA and CDR2 FQGNSA. Germline trimming cut 4 bases from V and 3 bases from J; bases unmatched to any gene: 4. The CDR3 region has the DNA TGTGCCAGCAGCTCCCGGACAGGGGACTACGAGCAGTACTTC. Translated: CASSSRTGDYEQYF.

The genes are TRBV18 and TRBJ2-7, with D perhaps TRBD1 (5 bases). V was shortened by 1 base and J by 3 bases, with 7 bases between the two germline ends. Germline loops: CDR1 KGHSH, CDR2 LQKENI. The CDR3 extends over 13 amino acids. This CDR3 is CASSPQTDYEQYF. Here the CDR3 DNA reads TGTGCCAGCTCACCACAGACAGACTACGAGCAGTACTTC.

The rearrangement links TRBV24-1 to TRBJ1-2, with 8 bases fitting TRBD1. V shed 3 bases and J 8 bases; nucleotides not matched to a gene: 4. The CDR3 length is 13 residues. The germline V gene encodes CDR1 KGHDR and CDR2 SFDVKD. In DNA, the CDR3 is TGTGCCACCAGTGATGGACAGGGCTGGGGCTACACCTTC. Translation gives CATSDGQGWGYTF.

The J gene is TRBJ2-6, the V gene TRBV19; 8 bases line up with TRBD1. Trimming took 5 bases from V and 0 from J; bases not matched to a gene: 6. Germline loops: CDR1 LNHDA, CDR2 SQIVND (reference sequence). The CDR3 runs to 17 residues. Here the CDR3 reads CASSLRGRPSGANVLTF. In DNA form, the CDR3 reads TGTGCCAGTAGTCTCAGGGGGCGGCCCTCTGGGGCCAACGTCCTGACTTTC.

The rearrangement links TRBV11-2 to TRBJ2-1; the D is unclear. CDR1 is SGHAT, CDR2 FQNNGV, per germline. Between the trimmed V and J ends, which lost 5 bases and 4 bases, there was a span of 12 bases. This CDR3 region has 14 residues. CDR3 bases: TGTGCCAGCAGCCGGATAGACGGGTACAATGAGCAGTTCTTC. This translates into CASSRIDGYNEQFF. Supplemented by reference TRBV11-2 and TRBJ2-1, the full variable domain reads EAGVAQSPRYKIIEKRQSVAFWCNPISGHATLYWYQQILGQGPKLLIQFQNNGVVDDSQLPKDRFSAERLKGVDSTLKIQPAKLEDSAVYLCASSRIDGYNEQFFGPGTRLTVL.

Only a few counts were recorded for this clone. The chain employs TRBV4-1 and TRBJ2-7, with D hard to call. Germline V gives CDR1 MGHRA, CDR2 YSYEKL. V gave up 0 bases and J gave up 2 bases, with 8 bases separating them. There are 14 residues in the CDR3. The CDR3 nucleotides are TGCGCCAGCAGCCAAGATCGCGACACCTACGAGCAGTACTTC. Amino acids: CASSQDRDTYEQYF.

This chain uses TRBV4-3 with TRBJ2-3, with TRBD2 matching over 9 bases. V shed 4 bases and J 1 base; nucleotides not matched to a gene: 3. Looked up from germline, CDR1 is LGHNA and CDR2 is YSLEER. The CDR3 totals 15 residues. The chain's CDR3 is CASSLSSGGTDTQYF. CDR3 nucleotides: TGCGCCAGCAGCCTTTCTAGCGGGGGCACAGATACGCAGTATTTT.

The rearrangement joins TRBV3-1 (or the pseudogene TRBV3-2) to TRBJ2-7; 10 positions match TRBD2. The CDR3 has 17 amino acids. Trimming cost V 3 bases and J 0 bases; bases outside gene matches: 8. CDR1 and CDR2 from the germline V gene are LGHDT and YNNKEL (reference sequence). The CDR3 nucleotides are TGTGCCAGCAGCCAGTCTCTAGCGGGGGCCAGCTCCTACGAGCAGTACTTC. This encodes CASSQSLAGASSYEQYF.

This clone came up a few times. The CDR3 bases are TGTGCCAGCAGCCAAGCTAGCGGGAAGAATGAGCAGTTCTTC. It encodes CASSQASGKNEQFF. The chain links TRBV3-1 (or the pseudogene TRBV3-2) to TRBJ2-1; 9 bases agree with TRBD2. Trimming at V came to 1 base and at J to 7 bases, leaving 2 bases not matched to a gene. The CDR3 runs 14 residues. Germline V CDR1 and CDR2: LGHDT, YNNKEL (reference sequence).

This clone showed up just once. The junction and the germline gene differ at one end; a read error may be behind it. The chain links TRBV7-7 to TRBJ2-5; 10 bases match TRBD2. Germline-derived CDR1 and CDR2 are SSHAT and FNYEAQ (reference sequence). The CDR3 contains 15 residues. The CDR3 reads CASSRGLADLETQYF. DNA of the CDR3: TGTGCTAGCAGCCGTGGACTAGCGGACCTAGAGACCCAGTACTTC.

The rearrangement links TRBV7-2 to TRBJ2-7; 8 nucleotides agree with TRBD1. The CDR3 covers 15 residues. Germline V gives CDR1 SGHTA, CDR2 FQGNSA. Losses at the gene ends were 5 bases for V and 5 bases for J; bases not matched to a gene: 11. CDR3 sequence reads: CASSRPTGVGNEQYF. The CDR3 DNA follows: TGTGCCAGCAGCCGCCCGACAGGGGTCGGGAACGAGCAGTACTTC. The variable domain in full, with the rest retrieved from reference TRBV7-2 and TRBJ2-7, is GAGVSQSPSNKVTEKGKDVELRCDPISGHTALYWYRQSLGQGLEFLIYFQGNSAPDKSGLPSDRFSAERTGGSVSTLTIQRTQQEDSAVYLCASSRPTGVGNEQYFGPGTRLTVT.

The gene calls are TRBV5-6 and TRBJ1-5; 11 nucleotides agree with TRBD1. With 1 base clipped from V and 5 bases from J, the junction kept 2 bases outside the gene matches. This CDR3 comprises 15 residues. Germline V CDR1 and CDR2: SGHDT, YYEEEE. The DNA of the CDR3 is TGTGCCAGCAGCTTGAGGGACAGGGGGGATCAGCCCCAGCATTTT. This codes for CASSLRDRGDQPQHF. Complete variable domain (other parts from reference TRBV5-6 and TRBJ1-5): DAGVTQSPTHLIKTRGQQVTLRCSPKSGHDTVSWYQQALGQGPQFIFQYYEEEERQRGNFPDRFSGHQFPNYSSELNVNALLLGDSALYLCASSLRDRGDQPQHFGDGTRLSIL.

The chain uses TRBV5-4 and TRBJ2-7, with TRBD2 identical over 11 bases. This CDR3 region has 16 residues. Per germline, CDR1 SGHNT and CDR2 YYREEE (reference sequence). The J segment lost 0 bases and the V segment lost 4 bases, leaving 6 bases of the junction unmatched. CDR3 protein: CASSRLAGGSSYEQYF. In DNA, the CDR3 is TGTGCCAGCAGCCGTTTAGCGGGAGGGAGCTCCTACGAGCAGTACTTC.

The rearrangement uses TRBV19 and TRBJ1-5; D unclear. This CDR3 contains 17 residues. Germline V gene lookup returns CDR1 LNHDA and CDR2 SQIVND (reference sequence). The V end was cut by 3 bases, the J end by 2 bases, with 17 bases between. CDR3 nucleotides: TGTGCCAGTAGTATTTCTCAGGCCCAGTGGGGCAATCAGCCCCAGCATTTT. Protein: CASSISQAQWGNQPQHF.

The chain links TRBV28 to TRBJ1-1; 10 nucleotides agree with TRBD1. With 8 bases clipped from V and 5 bases from J, the junction kept 8 bases outside the gene matches. The CDR3 is made up of 14 amino acids. Per the germline V gene, CDR1 is MDHEN and CDR2 is SYDVKM. The CDR3 DNA sequence: TGTGCCAGCGGGAGGACAGGGGGGCGGACTGAAGCTTTCTTT. Translated: CASGRTGGRTEAFF.